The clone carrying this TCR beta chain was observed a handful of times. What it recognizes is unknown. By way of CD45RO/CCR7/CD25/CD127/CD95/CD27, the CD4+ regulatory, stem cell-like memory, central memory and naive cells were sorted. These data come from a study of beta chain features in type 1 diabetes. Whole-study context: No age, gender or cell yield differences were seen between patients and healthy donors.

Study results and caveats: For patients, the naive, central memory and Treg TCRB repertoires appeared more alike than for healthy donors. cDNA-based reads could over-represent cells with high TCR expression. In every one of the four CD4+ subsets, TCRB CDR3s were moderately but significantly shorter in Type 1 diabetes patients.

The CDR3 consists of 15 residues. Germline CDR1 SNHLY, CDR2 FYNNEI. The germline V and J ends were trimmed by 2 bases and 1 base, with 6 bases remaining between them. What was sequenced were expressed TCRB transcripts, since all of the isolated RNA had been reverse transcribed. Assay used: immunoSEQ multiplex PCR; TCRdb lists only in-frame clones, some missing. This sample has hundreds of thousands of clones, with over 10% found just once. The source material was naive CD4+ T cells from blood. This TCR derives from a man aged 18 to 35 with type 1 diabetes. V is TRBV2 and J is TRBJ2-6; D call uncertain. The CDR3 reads CASSELLSGANVLTF. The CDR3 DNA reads TGTGCCAGCAGTGAATTGTTGTCTGGGGCCAACGTCCTGACTTTC.